These 21 T cell receptor beta chains were sequenced from one sample in a study of cytomegalovirus exposure and HLA in healthy donors. Primers included in the PCR were 60 Vbeta and 13 Jbeta primers. Generated by immunoSEQ multiplex PCR, the TCRdb table keeps only in-frame clones and is missing some. The sample lists over 100,000 clones, 55% to 80% occurring once. The sequencing sample was made of PBMCs. Source of these receptors: a woman aged 25-40 years in good health and CMV-seronegative.

The CDR3 protein is CAWRRGQPQHF. The CDR3 nucleotides read TGTGCCTGGAGAAGGGGACAGCCCCAGCATTTT. The chain joins TRBV30 to TRBJ1-5; D may be TRBD1 (5 bases). The CDR3 consists of 11 residues. Germline V gives CDR1 GTSNPN, CDR2 SVGIG (reference sequence). Trimming left V 3 bases short and J 7 bases short, with 7 bases between. The complete variable domain, with remaining parts taken from reference TRBV30 and TRBJ1-5, reads SQTIHQWPATLVQPVGSPLSLECTVEGTSNPNLYWYRQAAGRGLQLLFYSVGIGQISSEVPQNLSASRPQDRQFILSSKKLLLSDSGFYLCAWRRGQPQHFGDGTRLSIL.

The rearrangement uses TRBV6-5 and TRBJ1-6; weak D call: TRBD1 (6 bases). The CDR3 extends over 14 amino acids. The ends were cut back, 7 bases at V and 4 bases at J, with 11 bases in the middle. The germline CDR1 and CDR2 sequences are MNHEY and SVGAGI. The CDR3 loop is CASMGALYNSPLHF. The CDR3 DNA is TGTGCCAGCATGGGGGCTTTGTATAATTCACCCCTCCACTTT.

The gene calls are TRBV29-1 and TRBJ2-1; 8 positions match TRBD2. Germline V gene lookup returns CDR1 SQVTM and CDR2 ANQGSEA. CDR3 length equals 14 residues. V dropped 6 bases and J dropped 5; count of bases not matched to a gene: 9. The CDR3 DNA sequence: TGCAGCGTCGATGGACTAGCTCCCCACAATGAGCAGTTCTTC. This encodes CSVDGLAPHNEQFF.

V gene TRBV7-8 combines with J gene TRBJ1-1; D not certain. Trimming removed 1 base at V and 0 bases at J, with 9 bases between. CDR1 and CDR2 from the germline V gene are SGHVS and FQNEAQ. The CDR3 consists of 15 residues. The CDR3 loop is CASSLVPVVNTEAFF. The CDR3 DNA reads as TGTGCCAGCAGCTTAGTACCGGTTGTGAACACTGAAGCTTTCTTT.

This clone has a handful of counts. The V and J genes are TRBV27 and TRBJ2-1, with TRBD1 identical over 7 bases. Germline CDR1 and CDR2: MNHEY and SMNVEV (reference sequence). With V trimmed by 4 bases and J by 7 bases, 10 bases remained unmatched. CDR3 length: 15 amino acids. Here the CDR3 DNA reads TGTGCCAGCAGTTCCACAGGGGTGGCCTGGAATGAGCAGTTCTTC. Translation: CASSSTGVAWNEQFF.

The gene calls are TRBV7-9 and TRBJ2-5; 12 bases are shared with TRBD1. Germline V gene lookup returns CDR1 SEHNR and CDR2 FQNEAQ (reference sequence). The V segment lost 4 bases and the J segment 4 bases; nucleotides outside the gene matches: 4. This CDR3 has 15 residues. The CDR3 reads CASSWGQGAGETQYF. CDR3 in DNA: TGTGCCAGCAGCTGGGGACAGGGGGCAGGAGAGACCCAGTACTTC.

V usage is TRBV13 and J usage is TRBJ2-1; 8 nucleotides agree with TRBD2. Trimming cost V 0 bases and J 6 bases; bases outside gene matches: 1. Germline CDR1 PRHDT, CDR2 FYEKMQ (reference sequence). CDR3 length equals 14 residues. CDR3 nucleotide sequence: TGTGCCAGCAGCTTAGGTACTAGCGGCAATGAGCAGTTCTTC. Translation: CASSLGTSGNEQFF.

This chain's CDR3 is CAWKKDRRRGEQFF. The CDR3 DNA is TGTGCCTGGAAAAAGGACCGACGGAGGGGTGAGCAGTTCTTC. The genes are TRBV30 and TRBJ2-1, with D perhaps TRBD2 (6 bases). The length of the CDR3 is 14 residues. Trimming stripped 4 bases from V and 9 bases from J, with 19 bases between. Germline CDR1 and CDR2: GTSNPN and SVGIG (reference sequence).

This clone came up a few times. This chain links TRBV7-2 with TRBJ2-3; D not resolved. V dropped 2 bases and J dropped 0 bases, with 6 bases sitting between them. The CDR3 sequence is 14 residues long. Germline V gene lookup returns CDR1 SGHTA and CDR2 FQGNSA. The CDR3 loop reads CASSLLSSTDTQYF. In DNA, the CDR3 is TGTGCCAGCAGCTTACTCTCTAGCACAGATACGCAGTATTTT.

This clone occurred a few times. This chain joins TRBV9 and TRBJ2-5, with D perhaps matching TRBD1 (6 bases). The CDR3 runs 16 residues. The V gene lost 0 bases and the J gene lost 4 bases, with 16 bases spanning the gap. The germline V gene has CDR1 SGDLS and CDR2 YYNGEE. This CDR3 reads CASSVALTGDRETQYF. The CDR3 nucleotides read TGTGCCAGCAGCGTAGCTCTGACAGGTGATCGAGAGACCCAGTACTTC.

The chain carries TRBV30 and TRBJ1-1; D not certain. Germline V lookup: CDR1 GTSNPN, CDR2 SVGIG (reference sequence). Trimming took off 5 bases at V and 2 bases at J, with 12 bases between the two ends. CDR3 length equals 13 residues. The CDR3: CAWQLGYNTEAFF. The CDR3 DNA follows: TGTGCCTGGCAACTCGGTTATAACACTGAAGCTTTCTTT.

V and J are TRBV5-6 and TRBJ2-1, with D maybe TRBD2 (5 bases). Germline V lookup: CDR1 SGHDT, CDR2 YYEEEE. The CDR3 covers 15 residues. The V and J ends lost 1 base and 0 bases respectively, with 8 bases between them. CDR3 amino acids: CASSLWTSSYNEQFF. In DNA, the CDR3 is TGTGCCAGCAGCTTGTGGACTTCCTCCTACAATGAGCAGTTCTTC. The whole variable domain, remainder taken from reference TRBV5-6 and TRBJ2-1, is DAGVTQSPTHLIKTRGQQVTLRCSPKSGHDTVSWYQQALGQGPQFIFQYYEEEERQRGNFPDRFSGHQFPNYSSELNVNALLLGDSALYLCASSLWTSSYNEQFFGPGTRLTVL.

This clone was counted between two and nine times. The genes are TRBV28 and TRBJ1-2; 11 positions match TRBD1. J gave up 7 bases and V 7 bases, and 8 bases lay outside the gene matches. Germline-derived CDR1 and CDR2 are MDHEN and SYDVKM. The CDR3 extends over 14 amino acids. The CDR3 sequence is CASTGTGGLGGYTF. CDR3 in DNA: TGTGCCAGCACCGGGACAGGGGGTCTTGGTGGCTACACCTTC.

This chain connects TRBV7-9 to TRBJ1-1; perhaps TRBD1 as D (5 bases). The V end lost 5 bases, the J end lost 4 bases, and 17 bases lay between the germline ends. There are 15 residues in the CDR3. Germline CDR1 reads SEHNR; CDR2 reads FQNEAQ (reference sequence). The CDR3 coding sequence is TGTGCCAGCAGCCAGAGGAGGGGTAGTGGCACTGAAGCTTTCTTT. Translating gives CASSQRRGSGTEAFF.

This chain connects TRBV19 to TRBJ1-1; weak D call: TRBD1 (5 bases). CDR1 is LNHDA and CDR2 is SQIVND in the germline V gene (reference sequence). Trimming shortened V by 3 bases and J by 1 base, and 9 bases separated the two germline ends. There are 14 residues in the CDR3. For the CDR3, the DNA is TGTGCCAGTAGTATGTCCGGGGGGAACACTGAAGCTTTCTTT. The encoded protein is CASSMSGGNTEAFF.

The genes are TRBV30 and TRBJ2-7; 8 bases map to TRBD2. Trimming took 3 bases from V and 5 from J; bases not matched to a gene: 6. This CDR3 is built from 13 residues. The germline V gene encodes CDR1 GTSNPN and CDR2 SVGIG (reference sequence). CDR3: CAWRGSGKDEQYF. For the CDR3, the DNA is TGTGCCTGGAGAGGTAGCGGGAAGGACGAGCAGTACTTC. The variable domain in full, with the rest retrieved from reference TRBV30 and TRBJ2-7, is SQTIHQWPATLVQPVGSPLSLECTVEGTSNPNLYWYRQAAGRGLQLLFYSVGIGQISSEVPQNLSASRPQDRQFILSSKKLLLSDSGFYLCAWRGSGKDEQYFGPGTRLTVT.

This clone was recorded a few times. This rearrangement joins TRBV5-1 to TRBJ2-2, with D possibly being TRBD2 (6 bases). Trimming left V 0 bases short and J 1 base short, with 13 bases between. The CDR3 covers 17 residues. The germline V gene encodes CDR1 SGHRS and CDR2 YFSETQ. The CDR3 spells CASSLGASSGNTGELFF. The DNA for the CDR3 is TGCGCCAGCAGCTTGGGAGCTAGTAGCGGGAACACCGGGGAGCTGTTTTTT.

In this sample, this clone turned up a few times. This chain links TRBV19 with TRBJ2-1; TRBD2 aligns across 12 bases. Germline assignment: CDR1 LNHDA and CDR2 SQIVND (reference sequence). The CDR3 runs 15 residues. V shed 4 bases and J 7 bases; nucleotides not matched to a gene: 5. CDR3 nucleotides: TGTGCCAGTAGTACCCGGACTAGCGGGATGAATGAGCAGTTCTTC. This encodes CASSTRTSGMNEQFF.

The chain is built from TRBV10-3 and TRBJ1-5; tentative D call: TRBD1 (5 bases). Germline V gives CDR1 ENHRY, CDR2 SYGVKD. The length of the CDR3 is 15 residues. V gave up 4 bases and J gave up 1 base, with 11 bases separating them. The CDR3 coding sequence is TGTGCCATCAGTGCCGCAGGGAGGAGCAATCAGCCCCAGCATTTT. It specifies CAISAAGRSNQPQHF.

V and J are TRBV5-1 and TRBJ2-1; unclear D gene. V lost 8 bases and J 0 bases, leaving 6 bases between the germline ends. The CDR3 runs 12 residues. From germline, CDR1 is SGHRS and CDR2 YFSETQ. CDR3 protein: CASHSSYNEQFF. In DNA, the CDR3 is TGCGCCAGTCACAGCTCCTACAATGAGCAGTTCTTC.

J is TRBJ2-7 and V is TRBV25-1, with D possibly matching TRBD2 (5 bases). V shed 2 bases and J shed 1 base, with 12 bases lying between them. The CDR3 runs to 15 residues. CDR1 is MGHDK and CDR2 is SYGVNS in the germline V gene. The CDR3 sequence is CASSEGAAYSYEQYF. CDR3 nucleotide sequence: TGTGCCAGCAGTGAAGGAGCGGCTTATTCCTACGAGCAGTACTTC.